The entry that follows covers one T cell receptor (beta chain) sequence. The clone's antigen remains unknown. No base-level quality is on record; no much larger clone is a single base apart. The data are from a study of beta chain features in type 1 diabetes (dated by TCRdb to 2016 to 2019). Regarding the complete study: Mean age, gender distribution, total cell number and subset yield were not different between patients and healthy donors. A total of around 110,000,000 sorted cells were examined across all samples, and RNA yield correlated strongly with the number of cells per subset. The study compared TCRB repertoires of sorted circulating CD4+ T cell subsets between recently diagnosed type 1 diabetes patients and matched healthy donors. Regulatory and stem cell-like memory subsets were isolated from only 8 patients and roughly eight healthy donors, whereas naive and central memory subsets came from all 30 or so donors.

Each donor gave one peripheral blood draw, averaging roughly 100 mL, which was collected into heparinised tubes. Naive, central memory, regulatory and stem cell-like memory CD4+ T cells were sorted on a BD FACSAria II using a panel including CD45RO, CCR7, CD25, CD127, CD95 and CD27. All sorted populations exceeded 95% purity. Right away, PBMCs were isolated by Lymphoprep density gradient centrifugation and were stained directly, with no culture step. So that batch effects would be minimized, each experiment stained and sorted samples in pairs, pairing one healthy donor with one patient. General conclusions and limits of the study: Naive, central memory and regulatory TCRB repertoires appeared more similar among patients than among healthy donors. Patients with type 1 diabetes made fewer insertions and deleted more nucleotides at VDJ recombination sites, implying thymic rearrangement abnormalities. Because cDNA was sequenced instead of genomic DNA, activated cells with high expression could be over-represented, although the groups did not differ in activation or CD3 levels. Shorter templates might be favored by PCR, yet because patient and control samples were amplified and corrected together, any such skew would affect both groups equally. Type 1 diabetes patients showed a moderate but significant shortening of TCRB CDR3 length in all four CD4+ subsets. Only small numbers of individuals were included in the HLA sub-analyses, which left unresolved whether HLA type had any influence on TCRB rearrangement.

The High Capacity cDNA Reverse Transcription Kit was used to reverse transcribe all of the isolated RNA, meaning that expressed TCRB transcripts were what got sequenced. Deep immunoSEQ sequencing was performed on naive, central memory and regulatory T cell samples, with an average of roughly 3.5 million total reads per sample. After sorted cells were lysed in RLT buffer, RNA was extracted with DNase-treated RNeasy Micro or Mini kits, with the choice depending on cell number. Each cell subset was processed on its own to prevent cross-contamination, while patient and healthy donor samples were processed together. The immunoSEQ multiplex PCR was used to amplify TCRB sequences from cDNA, yielding 87-bp fragments that span the CDR3 region. Amplicons were sequenced on the Illumina HiSeq platform. On the study's bioinformatics: PCR bias was computationally corrected using synthetic template baselines, reads within Hamming distance 2 were collapsed, and singletons that could not be merged were discarded. Reads were aligned to IMGT to assign V, D and J genes, CDR3 length, and insertions or deletions at six rearrangement sites. Within each subset, clonotype counts were normalized to sorted cell number, and only after that were true diversity and Gini coefficients computed with the tcR R package. Repertoire sharing was quantified using the overlap coefficient calculated on TCRB nucleotide sequences. The immuneACCESS repertoire file appears here via TCRdb, limited to in-frame rearrangements. These files lack a portion of the clones; in checked studies, under half of the deficit traces to unresolved V genes, and the cause of the others is not known. For V, J and clone size, that table is used; D and trimming come from the DNA. The sample records about 220,000 clones, roughly a tenth of which are singletons. The top ten hold 1% to 1.5% of the sample.

V is cut back by 5 bases and J by 1 base, with 13 bases in the junction unmatched. Reading from cysteine to phenylalanine, the CDR3 counts 17 amino acids. CDR3 DNA only is kept here, 51 bases in frame from base 1. Based on the germline V gene, the CDR1 and CDR2 sequences are MGHDK and SYGVNS. This clonotype was sampled from a man aged 18 to 30 in good health. The sequence is built from TRBV25-1 and TRBJ1-1; 7 bases in between match TRBD1. Sample: central memory CD4+ T cells from blood. The DNA sequence is as follows: TGTGCCAGCAGTCCCAGGGGGACACCAAGAAAGAACACTGAAGCTTTCTTT. Its protein is CASSPRGTPRKNTEAFF.